This TCR beta chain was sequenced for a study of molecular identifiers for immune sequencing clone quantification. Study-level findings and limits: Clonotypes topping 20 RNA copies carried over 98% of effector molecules but under 1% of naive ones.

MiXCR was run by TCRdb on the PCR reads, yielding one entry per CDR3 protein. The table lists just over 35,000 distinct CDR3 sequences, over 15% of them singletons. In its sample, this clonotype was seen many times. The antigen is undetermined. From germline, CDR1 is LNHDA and CDR2 SQIVND (reference sequence). This CDR3 has 16 residues. Trimming took 3 bases from V and 0 from J, leaving 12 bases between them. This chain uses TRBV19 with TRBJ1-5; D is possibly TRBD1 (5 bases). The sequence was collected from a human donor in good health. Some libraries in this study had Jurkat cell RNA spiked in. The sequencing input was naive CD8+ T cells from blood, with Jurkat cell RNA spiked in. This sample's subset: FACS-sorted CD8+CD4-CCR7+CD45RA+ naive T cells. CDR3 loop: CASSIWAGNSNQPQHF. CDR3 nucleotides: TGTGCCAGTAGTATCTGGGCAGGGAATAGCAATCAGCCCCAGCATTTT.